Shown below are 28 T cell receptor beta chains from a single sample sequenced in a study of blood T cell repertoires in COVID-19. Profiling relied on immunoSEQ multiplex PCR, and the TCRdb table lists in-frame clones only, not all of them. Among about 350,000 clones listed, roughly 90% were seen once. The sample taken for sequencing was PBMCs or T cells enriched from blood (not recorded which). These TCRs come from a woman aged 25 to 39 who had been exposed to COVID-19.

The chain couples TRBV19 to TRBJ2-2; TRBD2 might be the D (5 bases). There are 14 residues in the CDR3. V was cut by 4 bases and J by 4 bases, with 10 bases left in between. The germline V gene encodes CDR1 LNHDA and CDR2 SQIVND (reference sequence). The CDR3 spells CASSTTGLTGELFF. Here the CDR3 DNA reads TGTGCCAGTAGTACTACCGGACTCACCGGGGAGCTGTTTTTT.

V and J are TRBV27 and TRBJ2-5; D may be TRBD2 (5 bases). In germline, CDR1 is MNHEY, CDR2 SMNVEV (reference sequence). CDR3 length: 14 residues. The V gene lost 11 bases and the J gene lost 5 bases, with 21 bases spanning the gap. This chain's CDR3 is CASSPRRRGETQYF. The CDR3, as DNA: TGTGCCTCCTCTCCCCGGCGGCGAGGGGAGACCCAGTACTTC.

The chain has TRBV29-1 and TRBJ2-4, with 13 bases that match TRBD2. The CDR3 is 15 amino acids. With V trimmed by 3 bases and J by 9 bases, 8 bases remained unmatched. The germline V gene has CDR1 SQVTM and CDR2 ANQGSEA. CDR3 region: CSVDVGLAGTGIQYF. CDR3 DNA sequence: TGCAGCGTTGACGTGGGACTAGCGGGAACGGGCATTCAGTACTTC. Variable domain in full (rest from reference TRBV29-1 and TRBJ2-4): SAVISQKPSRDICQRGTSLTIQCQVDSQVTMMFWYRQQPGQSLTLIATANQGSEATYESGFVIDKFPISRPNLTFSTLTVSNMSPEDSSIYLCSVDVGLAGTGIQYFGAGTRLSVL.

The chain has TRBV5-5 and TRBJ2-1; 15 bases are a match to TRBD2. The CDR3 is 17 amino acids. V lost 4 bases to trimming and J lost 8 bases; unmatched junction nucleotides: 10. The germline gives CDR1 SGHKS, CDR2 YYEKEE (reference sequence). CDR3 nucleotides: TGTGCCAGCAGCCTGGGGACTAGCGGGAGGTTTCAGGATGAGCAGTTCTTC. Its protein is CASSLGTSGRFQDEQFF.

As for this clone: This CDR3 is also generated by other DNA sequences in the sample. The rearrangement uses TRBV19 and TRBJ1-2, with a tentative D call TRBD1 (6 bases). Germline V CDR1 and CDR2: LNHDA, SQIVND (reference sequence). CDR3 length: 14 amino acids. V lost 3 bases and J lost 5, with 13 bases in between. The CDR3 DNA reads as TGTGCCAGTAGTATCGGGGGGGCGAATTATGGCTACACCTTC. Amino acids: CASSIGGANYGYTF.

J is TRBJ1-5 and V is TRBV23-1, with 8 bases lining up with TRBD1. TRBV23-1 carries the ORF label, with uncertain function. V lost 5 bases, J lost 3 bases, and 9 bases stayed unmatched. The CDR3 sequence is 16 residues long. CDR3 nucleotide sequence: TGCGCCAGCAGTGCCCCGACAGGGGTGCCCAATCAGCCCCAGCATTTT. This translates into CASSAPTGVPNQPQHF.

The chain employs TRBV28 and TRBJ2-5, with 10 bases matching TRBD2. J was trimmed by 5 bases and V by 10 bases; bases with no gene match: 19. The CDR3 consists of 17 residues. Germline CDR1 reads MDHEN; CDR2 reads SYDVKM. The CDR3 protein is CATFTMGASGRGETQYF. CDR3 nucleotides: TGTGCCACCTTCACCATGGGGGCTAGCGGGAGAGGGGAGACCCAGTACTTC.

In this sample, this clone turned up once. The chain is built from TRBV2 and TRBJ2-1; 10 bases are a match to TRBD2. Germline CDR1 SNHLY, CDR2 FYNNEI. The CDR3 spans 15 residues. V lost 5 bases, J lost 5 bases, and 6 bases stayed unmatched. Written as DNA, the CDR3 is TGTGCCAGCAGTCGGCTAGCGGGAGTAAACAATGAGCAGTTCTTC. It encodes CASSRLAGVNNEQFF.

The V and J genes are TRBV13 and TRBJ1-2, with 9 nucleotides matching TRBD1. This CDR3 contains 19 residues. Trimming removed 3 bases from V and 4 bases from J; junction bases left unmatched: 18. Per the germline V gene, CDR1 is PRHDT and CDR2 is FYEKMQ (reference sequence). The CDR3 region is CASSFKIGTGSLAGYGYTF. CDR3 coding DNA: TGTGCCAGCAGCTTTAAGATAGGGACAGGGTCACTCGCCGGCTATGGCTACACCTTC.

This clone has a single count. The J gene is TRBJ1-2, the V gene TRBV28; a weak D match, TRBD1 (5 bases). CDR1 MDHEN and CDR2 SYDVKM come from the germline V gene. The length of the CDR3 is 15 residues. V was shortened by 5 bases and J by 5 bases, with 18 bases between the two germline ends. The CDR3 DNA reads as TGTGCCAGCAGTCCTCTCGGGGGACCAGTATATGGCTACACCTTC. It specifies CASSPLGGPVYGYTF.

The chain joins TRBV10-1 to TRBJ2-3; no clear D. The germline V gene encodes CDR1 WNHNN and CDR2 SYGVQD (reference sequence). The CDR3 has 14 residues. V was pared by 3 bases and J by 8 bases, with 15 bases between. The CDR3 DNA reads as TGCGCCAGCAGTGACAACCTAGTTGTGGCTACGCAGTATTTT. This sequence encodes CASSDNLVVATQYF.

CDR3 amino acids: CASSQEAGSYEQYF. The CDR3 coding sequence is TGTGCCAGCAGCCAAGAGGCAGGATCCTACGAGCAGTACTTC. This chain connects TRBV14 to TRBJ2-7; D ambiguous. The CDR3 is made up of 14 amino acids. The V gene's germline CDR1 is SGHDN and CDR2 FVKESK. Trimming cost V 0 bases and J 1 base, with 7 bases left between them.

V usage is TRBV24-1 and J usage is TRBJ2-1; TRBD1 is a possible D gene (6 bases). V lost 5 bases to trimming and J lost 6 bases, with 19 bases between them. Germline values: CDR1 KGHDR, CDR2 SFDVKD. CDR3 length: 16 residues. CDR3 bases: TGTGCCACCAGTGGGTTCACAGGGACGGGGAGCAATGAGCAGTTCTTC. Its translation is CATSGFTGTGSNEQFF.

The chain combines TRBV7-2 with TRBJ1-1, with 7 positions matching TRBD1. The J segment lost 7 bases and the V segment lost 4 bases, leaving 21 bases of the junction unmatched. Per germline, CDR1 SGHTA and CDR2 FQGNSA. The CDR3 spans 18 residues. The CDR3 here is CASSYPRQGANTVNEAFF. Here the CDR3 DNA reads TGTGCCAGCAGCTACCCCCGACAGGGAGCGAACACTGTGAATGAAGCTTTCTTT. The full variable domain, with the rest looked up from reference TRBV7-2 and TRBJ1-1, is GAGVSQSPSNKVTEKGKDVELRCDPISGHTALYWYRQSLGQGLEFLIYFQGNSAPDKSGLPSDRFSAERTGGSVSTLTIQRTQQEDSAVYLCASSYPRQGANTVNEAFFGQGTRLTVV.

J is TRBJ1-6 and V is TRBV11-3; 9 bases fit TRBD1. There are 14 residues in the CDR3. Per the germline V gene, CDR1 is SGHNT and CDR2 is YENEEA. V shed 3 bases, J shed 7 bases, and the junction held 1 base outside the gene matches. CDR3 amino acids: CASSFGTGNSPLHF. DNA for the CDR3: TGTGCCAGCAGCTTTGGGACAGGGAATTCACCCCTCCACTTT.

The rearrangement uses TRBV7-6 and TRBJ2-3, with D hard to call. This CDR3 has 16 amino acids. Germline assignment: CDR1 SGHVS and CDR2 FNYEAQ. The V end lost 1 base, the J end lost 1 base, and 12 bases lay between the germline ends. DNA for the CDR3: TGTGCCAGCAGCTTAGATACGACTTCACGCACAGATACGCAGTATTTT. Translated, it gives CASSLDTTSRTDTQYF.

V gene TRBV6-5 combines with J gene TRBJ1-5; 8 bases agree with TRBD1. Trimming took 5 bases from V and 5 from J; bases not matched to a gene: 2. This CDR3 contains 13 residues. Germline values: CDR1 MNHEY, CDR2 SVGAGI. Here the CDR3 DNA reads TGTGCCAGCAGTACACAGGGGGATCAGCCCCAGCATTTT. Translation: CASSTQGDQPQHF.

The chain recombines TRBV19 with TRBJ1-1, with 8 bases lining up with TRBD1. V trimming: 7 bases; J trimming: 3 bases; junction bases outside the gene matches: 7. Germline-derived CDR1 and CDR2 are LNHDA and SQIVND (reference sequence). The CDR3 is 14 amino acids. This CDR3 is CASTPTGGYTEAFF. CDR3 coding DNA: TGTGCCAGTACTCCAACAGGGGGGTACACTGAAGCTTTCTTT.

The genes are TRBV12-3 or TRBV12-4 and TRBJ1-5; possible D gene TRBD1, 6 bases. Trimming left V 6 bases short and J 6 bases short, with 12 bases between. The CDR3 is 13 amino acids. This chain's CDR3 is CASSQRGGQPQHF. Here the CDR3 DNA reads TGTGCCAGCAGCCAAAGGGGGGGTCAGCCCCAGCATTTT.

This chain uses TRBV19 with TRBJ2-5; 8 nucleotides agree with TRBD2. V shed 6 bases and J 4 bases; nucleotides not matched to a gene: 10. CDR1 is LNHDA, CDR2 SQIVND, per germline (reference sequence). The CDR3 has 15 amino acids. CDR3 DNA: TGTGCCAGTAGCCCCGGACCGGCGGGGGGAGAGACCCAGTACTTC. Its translation is CASSPGPAGGETQYF.

The J gene is TRBJ2-7, the V gene TRBV29-1; possible D gene TRBD1, 6 bases. CDR1 is SQVTM and CDR2 is ANQGSEA in the germline V gene. CDR3 length: 14 amino acids. With 2 bases removed from V and 3 bases from J, the gap between germline ends came to 14 bases. This CDR3 reads CSVERDTGNYEQYF. The CDR3 coding sequence is TGCAGCGTTGAAAGAGACACAGGGAACTACGAGCAGTACTTC.

This clone occurred a few times. The rearrangement uses TRBV28 and TRBJ1-6; 9 nucleotides agree with TRBD1. J lost 6 bases, V lost 4 bases, and 1 base had no gene match. CDR3 length: 14 amino acids. Germline V gene sequence: CDR1 MDHEN, CDR2 SYDVKM. The CDR3 DNA follows: TGTGCCAGCAGTTCGACAGGGGGTAATTCACCCCTCCACTTT. Translation: CASSSTGGNSPLHF.

This clone was observed a few times. This rearrangement joins TRBV30 to TRBJ1-6; D perhaps matches TRBD1 (5 bases). V lost 5 bases and J 10 bases, leaving 15 bases between the germline ends. CDR1 GTSNPN and CDR2 SVGIG come from the germline V gene (reference sequence). The CDR3 contains 13 residues. The CDR3 spells CAWGTQGKSPLHF. CDR3 bases: TGTGCCTGGGGGACTCAGGGTAAATCACCCCTCCACTTT.

This clone was counted a few times. V usage is TRBV18 and J usage is TRBJ2-6, with 11 positions matching TRBD2. The CDR3 is 20 residues long. CDR1 KGHSH and CDR2 LQKENI come from the germline V gene. V lost 3 bases and J lost 1; bases outside the gene matches: 11. CDR3 region: CASSPNPRTSGPSGANVLTF. For the CDR3, the DNA is TGTGCCAGCTCACCCAACCCCCGGACTAGCGGGCCGTCTGGGGCCAACGTCCTGACTTTC.

This rearrangement joins TRBV11-3 to TRBJ2-5; 7 bases are a match to TRBD2. Looked up from germline, CDR1 is SGHNT and CDR2 is YENEEA. This CDR3 has 17 residues. V was clipped by 1 base and J by 5 bases; unmatched bases: 13. CDR3 nucleotide sequence: TGTGCCAGCAGCTTAGGTCGCGGGAGTCAGTTAAGGGAGACCCAGTACTTC. Residues: CASSLGRGSQLRETQYF.

DNA of the CDR3: TGCAGTGCTAGTTTAGGAGCCCCTGGGAATGAGCAGTTCTTC. It translates to CSASLGAPGNEQFF. The chain combines TRBV20-1 with TRBJ2-1; D is ambiguous. The CDR3 runs 14 residues. CDR1 DFQATT and CDR2 SNEGSKA come from the germline V gene (reference sequence). V lost 3 bases, J lost 7 bases, and 16 bases lay in between.

The CDR3 sequence: CASSPTTGGAYNEQFF. The DNA of the CDR3 is TGTGCCAGCAGCCCGACGACAGGGGGCGCGTACAATGAGCAGTTCTTC. This sequence joins TRBV7-3 and TRBJ2-1, with 10 nucleotides matching TRBD1. The germline V gene encodes CDR1 SGHTA and CDR2 FQGTGA. V lost 5 bases to trimming and J lost 4 bases; unmatched junction nucleotides: 8. The CDR3 loop spans 16 amino acids. Combining the CDR3 with reference TRBV7-3 and TRBJ2-1 gives the whole variable domain GAGVSQTPSNKVTEKGKYVELRCDPISGHTALYWYRQSLGQGPEFLIYFQGTGAADDSGLPNDRFFAVRPEGSVSTLKIQRTERGDSAVYLCASSPTTGGAYNEQFFGPGTRLTVL.

The rearrangement uses TRBV28 and TRBJ2-7, with no clear D. CDR3 size: 13 residues. Germline CDR1 is MDHEN and CDR2 is SYDVKM. Deletions cut 2 bases from V and 5 bases from J, with 10 bases between. The CDR3 nucleotides are TGTGCCAGCAGTTTAAATGTGGCCGACGAGCAGTACTTC. This translates into CASSLNVADEQYF.